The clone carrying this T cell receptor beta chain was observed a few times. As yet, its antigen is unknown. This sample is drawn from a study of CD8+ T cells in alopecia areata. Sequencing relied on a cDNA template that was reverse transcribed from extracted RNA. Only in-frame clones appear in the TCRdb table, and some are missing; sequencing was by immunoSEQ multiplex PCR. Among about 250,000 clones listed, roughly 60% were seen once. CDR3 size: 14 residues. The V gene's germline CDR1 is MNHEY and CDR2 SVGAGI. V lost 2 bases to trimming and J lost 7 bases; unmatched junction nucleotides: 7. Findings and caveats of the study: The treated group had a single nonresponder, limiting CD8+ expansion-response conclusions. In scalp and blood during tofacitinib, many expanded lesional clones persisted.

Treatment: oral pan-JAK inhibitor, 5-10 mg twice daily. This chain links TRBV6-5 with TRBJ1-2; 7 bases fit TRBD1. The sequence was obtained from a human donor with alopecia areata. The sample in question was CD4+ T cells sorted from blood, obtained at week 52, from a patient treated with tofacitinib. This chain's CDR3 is CASSYQGTDVGYTF. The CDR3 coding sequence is TGTGCCAGCAGTTACCAAGGGACAGATGTTGGCTACACCTTC.